This T cell receptor beta chain was captured in a study of cytomegalovirus exposure and HLA in healthy donors. Overall study results and limits: A reported reduction in N-insertions relative to the roughly 710-donor mean was seen in an Asian-associated ancestry cluster in a later analysis. Researchers catalogued about 150 TCR beta chains as cytomegalovirus-associated. Likely technical artifact: a cluster of highly shared sequence variants. A few chains linked to CMV were shown in vitro to be specific for CMV antigens.

The CDR3 has 15 amino acids. Germline V gives CDR1 MDHEN, CDR2 SYDVKM. The J segment lost 2 bases and the V segment lost 6 bases, leaving 9 bases of the junction unmatched. As to this clone: Its cognate antigen is unknown.

Primers: 60 Vbeta forward and 13 Jbeta reverse. The method was immunoSEQ multiplex PCR; TCRdb's version includes in-frame clones alone and lacks a portion of them. The data contain over 150,000 clones, 70% to 85% of them seen just once; the ten biggest clones take up roughly 3.7%. This receptor was obtained from a woman aged 60-75 years in good health and CMV-seropositive. Specimen: PBMCs. V usage is TRBV28 and J usage is TRBJ1-2; 7 bases match TRBD1. CDR3 protein: CASSLLTGANYGYTF. The CDR3 DNA sequence: TGTGCCAGCAGCTTGCTCACAGGGGCCAACTATGGCTACACCTTC.